This T cell receptor beta chain came from a study of cytotoxic CD8 clonotypes in ibrutinib-treated CLL. CDR3 length equals 11 residues. In germline, CDR1 is DFQATT, CDR2 SNEGSKA (reference sequence). Only one count was recorded for this clone. Only in-frame clones appear in the TCRdb table, and some are missing; sequencing was by immunoSEQ multiplex PCR. The table lists around 310,000 clones, approximately 80% of them singletons. The sample was PBMCs, taken before ibrutinib treatment. J is TRBJ1-2 and V is TRBV20-1; the D gene is possibly TRBD1 (6 bases). This sequence was found in a human donor with chronic lymphocytic leukemia. Here the CDR3 reads CNFGGQGGYTF. The CDR3, as DNA: TGCAATTTTGGGGGGCAAGGTGGCTACACCTTC.